The 18 T cell receptor beta chains reported below all come from one sample, sequenced in a study of blood T cell repertoires in COVID-19. The table came from immunoSEQ multiplex PCR; TCRdb's copy has only in-frame clones and leaves some out. The sample has approximately 170,000 clones, about 85% seen once. The sample comprised peripheral blood. Receptor source: a man in his fifties or sixties who had recovered from COVID-19.

The rearrangement uses TRBV29-1 and TRBJ2-2; TRBD1 is a possible D gene (6 bases). V was shortened by 4 bases and J by 1 base, with 10 bases between the two germline ends. This CDR3 is built from 14 residues. The germline V gene encodes CDR1 SQVTM and CDR2 ANQGSEA. The CDR3 region has the DNA TGCAGCGTTGTGGACAGCCGGAACACCGGGGAGCTGTTTTTT. This sequence encodes CSVVDSRNTGELFF.

This chain joins TRBV19 and TRBJ1-2; 9 bases are a match to TRBD1. Germline loops: CDR1 LNHDA, CDR2 SQIVND (reference sequence). Trimming removed 5 bases from V and 6 bases from J; junction bases left unmatched: 10. CDR3 length equals 15 residues. CDR3 amino acids: CASSLRTGARDGYTF. The CDR3, as DNA: TGTGCCAGTAGTCTTAGGACAGGGGCTAGGGATGGCTACACCTTC.

V usage is TRBV7-2 and J usage is TRBJ1-4; a weak D match, TRBD1 (5 bases). This CDR3 spans 15 amino acids. Germline V gene data show CDR1 as SGHTA and CDR2 as FQGNSA. Trimming cost V 5 bases and J 6 bases, with 16 bases left between them. CDR3 protein: CASSLFGGEYEKLFF. CDR3 nucleotides: TGTGCCAGCAGCCTGTTCGGGGGGGAATATGAAAAACTGTTTTTT. Based on the CDR3 plus reference TRBV7-2 and TRBJ1-4, the full variable domain is GAGVSQSPSNKVTEKGKDVELRCDPISGHTALYWYRQSLGQGLEFLIYFQGNSAPDKSGLPSDRFSAERTGGSVSTLTIQRTQQEDSAVYLCASSLFGGEYEKLFFGSGTQLSVL.

Details on this clone: Other DNA sequences in this sample translate to the same CDR3. The chain uses TRBV5-5 and TRBJ1-1; TRBD1 matches 7 bases. After removal of 0 bases from V and 5 bases from J, the junction contained 1 base not matched to a gene. The CDR3 loop spans 13 amino acids. Germline CDR1 reads SGHKS; CDR2 reads YYEKEE (reference sequence). The CDR3 protein is CASSLGTGTEAFF. The CDR3 region has the DNA TGTGCCAGCAGCTTGGGGACAGGAACTGAAGCTTTCTTT.

This clone was detected only a few times. This chain uses TRBV5-4 with TRBJ1-2, with a tentative D call TRBD1 (5 bases). The V gene lost 0 bases and the J gene lost 13 bases, with 13 bases spanning the gap. Germline V CDR1 and CDR2: SGHNT, YYREEE (reference sequence). The CDR3 has 12 amino acids. In DNA form, the CDR3 reads TGTGCCAGCAGCTTGGCCGGGGGGGTTTCCACCTTC. Amino acid sequence: CASSLAGGVSTF.

The J gene is TRBJ2-5, the V gene TRBV5-4, with 10 bases matching TRBD1. V gave up 4 bases and J gave up 4 bases; unmatched junction bases: 7. The CDR3 is 15 amino acids. Germline V gene sequence: CDR1 SGHNT, CDR2 YYREEE (reference sequence). The CDR3 nucleotides are TGTGCCAGCAGCGCCCCCGGGACAGGGGTAGAGACCCAGTACTTC. Translation gives CASSAPGTGVETQYF.

The V call is TRBV29-1, the J call TRBJ2-7; weak D call: TRBD1 (6 bases). Germline loops: CDR1 SQVTM, CDR2 ANQGSEA. The CDR3 is 12 residues long. Trimming pared 1 base from V and 2 bases from J, leaving 6 bases between. CDR3 sequence reads: CSVEGTAYEQYF. The CDR3 region has the DNA TGCAGCGTTGAAGGGACAGCCTACGAGCAGTACTTC.

There are a few counts of this clone. The chain combines TRBV4-1 with TRBJ2-3, with 8 bases lining up with TRBD2. The J segment lost 2 bases and the V segment lost 6 bases, leaving 19 bases of the junction unmatched. The CDR3 is 19 amino acids. From germline, CDR1 is MGHRA and CDR2 YSYEKL. The CDR3: CASSTPSRPSGSYTDTQYF. The DNA for the CDR3 is TGCGCCAGCAGTACCCCGTCTAGACCTAGCGGGTCTTACACAGATACGCAGTATTTT.

V gene TRBV19 combines with J gene TRBJ2-7, with D possibly matching TRBD2 (5 bases). Germline V gene lookup returns CDR1 LNHDA and CDR2 SQIVND (reference sequence). The V and J ends lost 7 bases and 4 bases respectively, with 17 bases between them. This CDR3 is 14 amino acids long. CDR3 DNA sequence: TGTGCCAGTATGCGGGCCTCTACCGATTACGAGCAGTACTTC. Translated, it gives CASMRASTDYEQYF.

The chain is built from TRBV16 and TRBJ1-6, with D possibly matching TRBD1 (5 bases). Trimming pared 6 bases from V and 7 bases from J, leaving 16 bases between. The germline V gene has CDR1 KGHSY and CDR2 FQNENV. The CDR3 consists of 15 residues. The CDR3 protein is CASSSSPSGNSPLHF. DNA for the CDR3: TGTGCCAGCAGTTCCTCACCCTCAGGGAATTCACCCCTCCACTTT.

The chain links TRBV5-1 to TRBJ2-1; 8 positions agree with TRBD1. The CDR3 consists of 17 residues. From germline, CDR1 is SGHRS and CDR2 YFSETQ. With V trimmed by 0 bases and J by 6 bases, 11 bases remained unmatched. CDR3 loop: CASSLVGWTGLGNEQFF. The CDR3 region has the DNA TGCGCCAGCAGCTTGGTGGGCTGGACAGGGCTAGGCAATGAGCAGTTCTTC.

The CDR3 is CASSLGMTGSYEQYF. The CDR3 DNA is TGTGCCAGCAGCTTGGGTATGACAGGGTCCTACGAGCAGTACTTC. V gene TRBV5-6 combines with J gene TRBJ2-7, with TRBD1 identical over 7 bases. Germline loops: CDR1 SGHDT, CDR2 YYEEEE. This CDR3 contains 15 residues. The J segment lost 1 base and the V segment lost 0 bases, leaving 4 bases of the junction unmatched.

The V gene is TRBV19, the J gene TRBJ1-1; weak D call: TRBD1 (5 bases). The CDR3 runs 15 residues. V was shortened by 3 bases and J by 4 bases, with 15 bases between the two germline ends. The germline V gene has CDR1 LNHDA and CDR2 SQIVND (reference sequence). As DNA, the CDR3 is TGTGCCAGTAGTATTGCCCCCTTGGGGGGCACTGAAGCTTTCTTT. As protein: CASSIAPLGGTEAFF. Full variable domain (rest looked up from reference TRBV19 and TRBJ1-1): DGGITQSPKYLFRKEGQNVTLSCEQNLNHDAMYWYRQDPGQGLRLIYYSQIVNDFQKGDIAEGYSVSREKKESFPLTVTSAQKNPTAFYLCASSIAPLGGTEAFFGQGTRLTVV.

V usage is TRBV18 and J usage is TRBJ1-1; D gene unclear. V lost 3 bases and J 1 base, leaving 12 bases between the germline ends. The germline CDR1 and CDR2 sequences are KGHSH and LQKENI. The CDR3 consists of 15 residues. The CDR3 sequence is CASSPGAVENTEAFF. CDR3 DNA sequence: TGTGCCAGCTCACCCGGCGCGGTTGAGAACACTGAAGCTTTCTTT.

V gene TRBV7-9 combines with J gene TRBJ1-1; the D gene is possibly TRBD1 (6 bases). The germline V and J ends were trimmed by 6 bases and 1 base, with 15 bases remaining between them. This CDR3 is built from 15 residues. Germline lookup yields CDR1 SEHNR and CDR2 FQNEAQ (reference sequence). The CDR3 nucleotides read TGTGCCAGCAGGGTGATGACAGGCGAGAACACTGAAGCTTTCTTT. This translates into CASRVMTGENTEAFF.

The chain is built from TRBV7-2 and TRBJ1-2; D might be TRBD1 (6 bases). Germline CDR1 reads SGHTA; CDR2 reads FQGNSA. The length of the CDR3 is 15 residues. Trimming removed 5 bases at V and 2 bases at J, with 15 bases between. The CDR3 bases are TGTGCCAGCAGCCTAAAGACAGGATACAACTATGGCTACACCTTC. This translates into CASSLKTGYNYGYTF.

The CDR3 nucleotides read TGTGCCAGCAGCGTAGGGGCGAATTCACCCCTCCACTTT. It yields the protein CASSVGANSPLHF. The chain couples TRBV9 to TRBJ1-6; D is ambiguous. Per the germline V gene, CDR1 is SGDLS and CDR2 is YYNGEE. V gave up 0 bases and J gave up 7 bases, with 5 bases separating them. The length of the CDR3 is 13 residues.

The chain carries TRBV3-1 (or the pseudogene TRBV3-2) and TRBJ2-3; D is possibly TRBD2 (5 bases). Trimming removed 4 bases from V and 3 bases from J, with 14 bases in between. Germline V gene lookup returns CDR1 LGHDT and CDR2 YNNKEL (reference sequence). The CDR3 loop spans 15 amino acids. The CDR3 DNA reads as TGTGCCAGCAGCCGTGGTAGCGAGAGGACAGATACGCAGTATTTT. It codes for CASSRGSERTDTQYF.